The 30 T cell receptor beta chains below were found in one sample sequenced in a study of CD8 T cells in Susac syndrome. When the RNA was reverse transcribed, random hexamers were used with an input of roughly 0.45 to 1 ug. TCRdb re-analysed the immunoSEQ multiplex PCR reads in MiXCR, keeping a single row per CDR3 protein. Found here are about 430,000 distinct CDR3 sequences, 75% to 90% of them singletons; the top ten hold 0.09% to 0.15%. Sequences were obtained from CD8+ T cells from PBMCs. Receptors originate from a human donor with multiple sclerosis.

J is TRBJ1-1 and V is TRBV2, with unresolved D. Per the germline V gene, CDR1 is SNHLY and CDR2 is FYNNEI. This CDR3 is built from 14 residues. Trimming left V 5 bases short and J 1 base short, with 11 bases between. In DNA, the CDR3 is TGTGCCAGCAGTCCCCGAGAGGGGAACACTGAAGCTTTCTTT. It encodes CASSPREGNTEAFF.

V and J are TRBV5-1 and TRBJ2-7, with 12 bases identical to TRBD1. From germline, CDR1 is SGHRS and CDR2 YFSETQ. The CDR3 runs to 18 residues. V was clipped by 0 bases and J by 0 bases; unmatched bases: 7. In nucleotides, the CDR3 is TGCGCCAGCAGCTTGGCACCCGGGACAGGGGGCCGCTCCTACGAGCAGTACTTC. Translated: CASSLAPGTGGRSYEQYF.

The CDR3 DNA reads TGCAGTGCTGTCGACCGATATAGCAATCAGCCCCAGCATTTT. Translation gives CSAVDRYSNQPQHF. This sequence joins TRBV20-1 and TRBJ1-5; D call uncertain. V was shortened by 5 bases and J by 0 bases, with 11 bases between the two germline ends. This CDR3 is built from 14 residues. Germline lookup yields CDR1 DFQATT and CDR2 SNEGSKA (reference sequence).

The chain joins TRBV14 to TRBJ2-5; 10 bases map to TRBD2. The CDR3 runs to 17 residues. After removal of 3 bases from V and 4 bases from J, the junction contained 11 bases not matched to a gene. Germline loops: CDR1 SGHDN, CDR2 FVKESK. The CDR3 DNA sequence: TGTGCCAGCAGCCAGGGACTAGCGAACCCCGACGCAGAGACCCAGTACTTC. This encodes CASSQGLANPDAETQYF.

The J gene is TRBJ2-7, the V gene TRBV7-9; D uncertain. The germline gives CDR1 SEHNR, CDR2 FQNEAQ (reference sequence). The CDR3 spans 14 residues. Trimming stripped 2 bases from V and 7 bases from J, with 15 bases between. CDR3 amino acids: CASSLPTYLGEQYF. DNA for the CDR3: TGTGCCAGCAGCTTACCAACCTATCTGGGAGAGCAGTACTTC.

V and J are TRBV7-9 and TRBJ2-3; D possibly uses TRBD1 or TRBD2 (5 bases each). The CDR3 covers 12 residues. The germline CDR1 and CDR2 sequences are SEHNR and FQNEAQ (reference sequence). V was cut by 7 bases and J by 6 bases, with 11 bases left in between. CDR3 sequence (DNA): TGTGCCAGCATCCCATGGGGGGATACGCAGTATTTT. Protein sequence: CASIPWGDTQYF. The full variable domain, with the rest looked up from reference TRBV7-9 and TRBJ2-3, is DTGVSQNPRHKITKRGQNVTFRCDPISEHNRLYWYRQTLGQGPEFLTYFQNEAQLEKSRLLSDRFSAERPKGSFSTLEIQRTEQGDSAMYLCASIPWGDTQYFGPGTRLTVL.

The V call is TRBV3-1, the J call TRBJ2-2; the D is unclear. The CDR3 length is 13 residues. V was cut by 8 bases and J by 5 bases, with 12 bases left in between. Germline CDR1 reads LGHDT; CDR2 reads YNNKEL (reference sequence). The CDR3 DNA is TGTGCCAGCCGGCGAGATGGTACCGGGGAGCTGTTTTTT. Its protein is CASRRDGTGELFF.

Only one count was recorded for this clonotype. V and J are TRBV6-5 and TRBJ1-1; TRBD1 matches at 12 bases. Unmatched junction bases numbered 4, after V lost 3 bases and J lost 11 bases. CDR1 is MNHEY, CDR2 SVGAGI, per germline. The CDR3 is 13 amino acids. For the CDR3, the DNA is TGTGCCAGCAGTTATTCGGGACAGGGGGCTGCTTTCTTT. Translation gives CASSYSGQGAAFF.

The chain couples TRBV5-5 to TRBJ2-7, with D perhaps TRBD2 (7 bases). The CDR3 loop spans 16 amino acids. Trimming stripped 0 bases from V and 2 bases from J, with 15 bases between. CDR1 is SGHKS and CDR2 is YYEKEE in the germline V gene (reference sequence). Here the CDR3 DNA reads TGTGCCAGCAGCTTGGAGGCGGGAGAGGGGGCCTACGAGCAGTACTTC. This encodes CASSLEAGEGAYEQYF.

V and J are TRBV27 and TRBJ2-5; 11 nucleotides line up with TRBD2. V lost 0 bases, J lost 7 bases, and 4 bases stayed unmatched. The CDR3 contains 15 residues. Germline V gene lookup returns CDR1 MNHEY and CDR2 SMNVEV (reference sequence). Written as DNA, the CDR3 is TGTGCCAGCAGTTTATCACTAGCGGGAGTTGTGACCCAGTACTTC. Its translation is CASSLSLAGVVTQYF.

The chain has TRBV6-2 or TRBV6-3 and TRBJ1-2; D gene uncertain. This CDR3 contains 13 residues. The V end was cut by 2 bases, the J end by 4 bases, with 8 bases between. Germline-derived CDR1 and CDR2 are MNHEY and SVGEGT. In DNA, the CDR3 is TGTGCCAGCAGTTACAATCAGGTCTATGGCTACACCTTC. Translated, it gives CASSYNQVYGYTF.

The V call is TRBV5-1, the J call TRBJ1-1; TRBD1 matches at 11 bases. CDR3 length: 15 residues. The germline V gene has CDR1 SGHRS and CDR2 YFSETQ. Trimming removed 4 bases from V and 0 bases from J; junction bases left unmatched: 2. The DNA for the CDR3 is TGCGCCAGCAGCGGGGACAGGGGGATGAACACTGAAGCTTTCTTT. It is translated as CASSGDRGMNTEAFF.

The rearrangement joins TRBV6-4 to TRBJ2-3, with 9 bases identical to TRBD2. Germline values: CDR1 MRHNA, CDR2 SNTAGT. There are 16 residues in the CDR3. V was clipped by 2 bases and J by 0 bases; unmatched bases: 3. CDR3 residues: CASSDASGASTDTQYF. CDR3 nucleotide sequence: TGTGCCAGCAGTGACGCTAGCGGGGCTAGCACAGATACGCAGTATTTT.

J is TRBJ1-2 and V is TRBV29-1; D is uncertain. Germline V gives CDR1 SQVTM, CDR2 ANQGSEA. The V end was cut by 4 bases, the J end by 6 bases, with 18 bases between. The CDR3 sequence is 14 residues long. In nucleotides, the CDR3 is TGCAGCGTTGGGTTGAAGGAGGGAAGGGATGGCTACACCTTC. Its translation is CSVGLKEGRDGYTF.

The V call is TRBV6-1, the J call TRBJ2-6; D unresolved. CDR1 MNHNS and CDR2 SASEGT come from the germline V gene. The V and J ends lost 5 bases and 4 bases respectively, with 15 bases between them. The CDR3 covers 16 residues. CDR3 in DNA: TGTGCCAGCAGTCCATCCAGGAAAACCGGGGCCAACGTCCTGACTTTC. Translation gives CASSPSRKTGANVLTF.

V gene TRBV9 combines with J gene TRBJ1-2; D may be TRBD1 (5 bases). The CDR3 runs 14 residues. The V gene lost 1 base and the J gene lost 0 bases, with 7 bases spanning the gap. CDR1 SGDLS and CDR2 YYNGEE come from the germline V gene. The CDR3, as DNA: TGTGCCAGCAGCGTAAAAGGGGCTAACTATGGCTACACCTTC. Amino acid sequence: CASSVKGANYGYTF.

This rearrangement joins TRBV3-1 to TRBJ2-3; no definite D call. The CDR3 runs to 14 residues. Trimming left V 2 bases short and J 2 bases short, with 8 bases between. CDR1 LGHDT and CDR2 YNNKEL come from the germline V gene (reference sequence). The CDR3 reads CASSQFINTDTQYF. The CDR3 nucleotides read TGTGCCAGCAGCCAATTCATCAACACAGATACGCAGTATTTT.

J is TRBJ2-7 and V is TRBV30; 13 positions match TRBD2. J was trimmed by 5 bases and V by 2 bases; bases with no gene match: 3. CDR1 GTSNPN and CDR2 SVGIG come from the germline V gene (reference sequence). This CDR3 is built from 14 residues. CDR3 in DNA: TGTGCCTGGAGTCATGGACTAGCGGGAGACGAGCAGTACTTC. As protein: CAWSHGLAGDEQYF. The complete variable domain, with remaining parts taken from reference TRBV30 and TRBJ2-7, reads SQTIHQWPATLVQPVGSPLSLECTVEGTSNPNLYWYRQAAGRGLQLLFYSVGIGQISSEVPQNLSASRPQDRQFILSSKKLLLSDSGFYLCAWSHGLAGDEQYFGPGTRLTVT.

The chain carries TRBV11-2 and TRBJ2-7, with 8 nucleotides matching TRBD2. The J segment lost 6 bases and the V segment lost 1 base, leaving 8 bases of the junction unmatched. This CDR3 is built from 15 residues. In germline, CDR1 is SGHAT, CDR2 FQNNGV. CDR3 nucleotides: TGTGCCAGCAGCTTAGGGGGACTAGTCCCTCTCGAGCAGTACTTC. Translated: CASSLGGLVPLEQYF.

This clonotype came up a few times. The chain uses TRBV3-1 and TRBJ2-3; D is perhaps TRBD1 or TRBD2 (5 bases each). Germline lookup yields CDR1 LGHDT and CDR2 YNNKEL (reference sequence). The ends were cut back, 2 bases at V and 2 bases at J, with 8 bases in the middle. This CDR3 spans 14 amino acids. The CDR3 protein is CASSQSGTTDTQYF. The DNA for the CDR3 is TGTGCCAGCAGCCAATCCGGGACCACAGATACGCAGTATTTT.

This sequence joins TRBV19 and TRBJ2-3, with 10 bases identical to TRBD1. Trimming at V came to 9 bases and at J to 3 bases, leaving 3 bases not matched to a gene. This CDR3 is 13 amino acids long. CDR1 is LNHDA, CDR2 SQIVND, per germline (reference sequence). DNA for the CDR3: TGTGCCAGCCGGGACAGGGGTACAGATACGCAGTATTTT. Amino acids: CASRDRGTDTQYF.

V gene TRBV27 combines with J gene TRBJ2-5; D not certain. V shed 2 bases and J shed 2 bases, with 9 bases lying between them. CDR1 and CDR2 (germline): MNHEY, SMNVEV (reference sequence). This CDR3 comprises 14 residues. In DNA form, the CDR3 reads TGTGCCAGCAGTTTAGGTTTGGGGCAAGAGACCCAGTACTTC. It codes for CASSLGLGQETQYF.

The chain links TRBV5-1 to TRBJ1-2; the match to TRBD1 covers 7 bases. Germline V lookup: CDR1 SGHRS, CDR2 YFSETQ. This CDR3 contains 16 residues. V gave up 4 bases and J gave up 6 bases; unmatched junction bases: 15. In DNA form, the CDR3 reads TGCGCCAGCAGCCGGTTCGAAGATGGGACAGTACATGGCTACACCTTC. This gives the protein CASSRFEDGTVHGYTF.

CDR3 amino acids: CASSAGRTNTEAFF. DNA of the CDR3: TGTGCCAGCAGCGCCGGGCGGACGAACACTGAAGCTTTCTTT. V usage is TRBV11-2 and J usage is TRBJ1-1; D unresolved. Germline V gene data show CDR1 as SGHAT and CDR2 as FQNNGV. The CDR3 covers 14 residues. The V gene lost 5 bases and the J gene lost 1 base, with 11 bases spanning the gap.

The chain joins TRBV7-9 to TRBJ2-2; no clear D gene. The CDR3 is 11 amino acids. V was pared by 5 bases and J by 7 bases, with 5 bases between. Germline V CDR1 and CDR2: SEHNR, FQNEAQ (reference sequence). This chain's CDR3 is CASSDIGELFF. The CDR3 coding sequence is TGTGCCAGCAGCGATATCGGGGAGCTGTTTTTT. Looking up the rest from reference TRBV7-9 and TRBJ2-2 gives the full variable domain: DTGVSQNPRHKITKRGQNVTFRCDPISEHNRLYWYRQTLGQGPEFLTYFQNEAQLEKSRLLSDRFSAERPKGSFSTLEIQRTEQGDSAMYLCASSDIGELFFGEGSRLTVL.

The chain links TRBV27 to TRBJ2-7; TRBD2 is a possible D gene (5 bases). Germline CDR1 and CDR2: MNHEY and SMNVEV (reference sequence). The V and J ends lost 5 bases and 6 bases respectively, with 17 bases between them. The CDR3 spans 14 residues. CDR3 loop: CASSAGIGGREQYF. The DNA for the CDR3 is TGTGCCAGCAGTGCCGGGATAGGAGGTCGCGAGCAGTACTTC.

The genes are TRBV30 and TRBJ2-2, with 11 bases matching TRBD1. The V and J ends lost 5 bases and 4 bases, in that order; junction bases with no gene match: 3. Germline CDR1 and CDR2: GTSNPN and SVGIG (reference sequence). The CDR3 length is 14 residues. The CDR3 reads CAWGTGGLTGELFF. CDR3 bases: TGTGCCTGGGGGACAGGGGGTCTCACCGGGGAGCTGTTTTTT.

The chain uses TRBV12-5 and TRBJ1-1, with D unclear. V was trimmed by 3 bases and J by 8 bases, leaving 7 bases between them. The CDR3 totals 11 residues. Looked up from germline, CDR1 is LGHNT and CDR2 is FRNRAP. As DNA, the CDR3 is TGTGCTAGTGGTTTAACCATCGAAGCTTTCTTT. Its translation: CASGLTIEAFF.

The chain is built from TRBV27 and TRBJ2-7; D remains unclear. V dropped 7 bases and J dropped 3 bases, with 13 bases sitting between them. Germline V gives CDR1 MNHEY, CDR2 SMNVEV (reference sequence). This CDR3 is 13 amino acids long. CDR3: CASTSPGVYEQYF. CDR3 coding DNA: TGTGCCAGCACTTCCCCTGGTGTCTACGAGCAGTACTTC.

This sequence joins TRBV6-5 and TRBJ1-1; the D is unclear. The CDR3 runs to 17 residues. With 0 bases removed from V and 0 bases from J, the gap between germline ends came to 14 bases. Germline CDR1 is MNHEY and CDR2 is SVGAGI. CDR3 protein: CASSYSSVGQVNTEAFF. In DNA form, the CDR3 reads TGTGCCAGCAGTTACTCGTCTGTAGGGCAGGTGAACACTGAAGCTTTCTTT.